The clone carrying this T cell receptor beta chain was seen only a few times. What it binds is not known. Time point described: sample taken at primary tumor resection. A total of under 80 untreated early-stage non-small cell lung cancer patients served as donors. No cells were sorted before sequencing. The whole RNA sequenced was extracted from tumor, nontumor lung or frozen PBMC. The sample belongs to a study of spatial heterogeneity in lung cancer. Study details: Among detected sequences, beta-chain ones consistently exceeded alpha-chain ones in number.

Every TCR cDNA molecule bore its own unique molecular identifier. Each CDR3 protein gets one entry after TCRdb re-called the 5' RACE reads with MiXCR. The table lists 8,000 to 10,000 distinct CDR3 sequences, approximately 8.3% of them singletons, with about 13% in the top ten. Study findings and constraints: Mutation counts in tumors were tracked by counts of expanded intratumoral alpha and beta TCRs.

This CDR3 is 12 amino acids long. Trimming removed 6 bases from V and 4 bases from J, with 8 bases in between. Germline assignment: CDR1 SNHLY and CDR2 FYNNEI. The chain has TRBV2 and TRBJ2-3; D may be TRBD1 (6 bases). The origin of this receptor is a female donor with early-stage non-small cell lung cancer. Sequenced material: lung tumor tissue, taken at surgery. CDR3 region: CASRDRSDTQYF. In nucleotides, the CDR3 is TGTGCCAGCAGGGACAGATCAGATACGCAGTATTTT. Complete variable domain (other parts from reference TRBV2 and TRBJ2-3): EPEVTQTPSHQVTQMGQEVILRCVPISNHLYFYWYRQILGQKVEFLVSFYNNEISEKSEIFDDQFSVERPDGSNFTLKIRSTKLEDSAMYFCASRDRSDTQYFGPGTRLTVL.